Listed below are T cell receptor beta chains from one sample, sequenced in a study of somatic mutations in cytotoxic T cells in rheumatoid arthritis. Some clones are missing from TCRdb's copy, which holds only in-frame ones; the method was immunoSEQ multiplex PCR. The table includes some 30,000 clones, roughly 86% detected once. Sequenced: CD8+ T cells sorted from blood. The receptor set was obtained from an adult with rheumatoid arthritis. CDR3s include the opening cysteine and the closing phenylalanine or tryptophan. A D gene is named only where the DNA matches it firmly.

CDR3nt: TGCGCCAGCAGCTTGGGGGACTCGTCCAATCAGCCCCAGCATTTT
CDR3aa: CASSLGDSSNQPQHF
j_gene: TRBJ1-5
d_gene: -
v_gene: TRBV5-1

CDR3nt: TGTGCCAGCAGTTTAGTGCCAGCACCGAGTTCCGGGGAGCTGTTTTTT
CDR3aa: CASSLVPAPSSGELFF
j_gene: TRBJ2-2
d_gene: -
v_gene: TRBV27

CDR3nt: TGTGCCAGCAGCCCACGACTAGCGGGCTACAATGAGCAGTTCTTC
CDR3aa: CASSPRLAGYNEQFF
j_gene: TRBJ2-1
d_gene: TRBD2
v_gene: TRBV13

CDR3nt: TGTGCCAGCAGTGAATACCCCGGAAATCAGCCCCAGCATTTT
CDR3aa: CASSEYPGNQPQHF
j_gene: TRBJ1-5
d_gene: -
v_gene: TRBV6-1

CDR3nt: TGTGCCAGCAGTTGGACCAGTGGCACTGAAGCTTTCTTT
CDR3aa: CASSWTSGTEAFF
j_gene: TRBJ1-1
d_gene: -
v_gene: TRBV27

CDR3nt: TGTGCCAGCAGTGAGAACGACAGGGCTCCATACAATGAGCAGTTCTTC
CDR3aa: CASSENDRAPYNEQFF
j_gene: TRBJ2-1
d_gene: TRBD1
v_gene: TRBV25-1

CDR3nt: TGTGCCAGCACCAGAGTCCGACTAGCGGAACTCGAGCAGTACTTC
CDR3aa: CASTRVRLAELEQYF
j_gene: TRBJ2-7
d_gene: TRBD2
v_gene: TRBV28

CDR3nt: TGTGCCAGCAGCGAGGAGGGGTATAGCAATCAGCCCCAGCATTTT
CDR3aa: CASSEEGYSNQPQHF
j_gene: TRBJ1-5
d_gene: -
v_gene: TRBV9

CDR3nt: TGTGCCAGCAGCCCGGGGACAGGGCCTAAAGAGACCCAGTACTTC
CDR3aa: CASSPGTGPKETQYF
j_gene: TRBJ2-5
d_gene: TRBD1
v_gene: TRBV11-3

CDR3nt: TGTGCCAGTAGTCCACAGGGAGCCACTGAAGCTTTCTTT
CDR3aa: CASSPQGATEAFF
j_gene: TRBJ1-1
d_gene: -
v_gene: TRBV19

CDR3nt: TGTGCCAGTAGTGCGGGTGGCCGGGGGGCCAACGTCCTGACTTTC
CDR3aa: CASSAGGRGANVLTF
j_gene: TRBJ2-6
d_gene: -
v_gene: TRBV19

CDR3nt: TGCGCCAGCAGCGTGGACGAGAACCGCCGCTCCTACGAGCAGTACTTC
CDR3aa: CASSVDENRRSYEQYF
j_gene: TRBJ2-7
d_gene: -
v_gene: TRBV5-1